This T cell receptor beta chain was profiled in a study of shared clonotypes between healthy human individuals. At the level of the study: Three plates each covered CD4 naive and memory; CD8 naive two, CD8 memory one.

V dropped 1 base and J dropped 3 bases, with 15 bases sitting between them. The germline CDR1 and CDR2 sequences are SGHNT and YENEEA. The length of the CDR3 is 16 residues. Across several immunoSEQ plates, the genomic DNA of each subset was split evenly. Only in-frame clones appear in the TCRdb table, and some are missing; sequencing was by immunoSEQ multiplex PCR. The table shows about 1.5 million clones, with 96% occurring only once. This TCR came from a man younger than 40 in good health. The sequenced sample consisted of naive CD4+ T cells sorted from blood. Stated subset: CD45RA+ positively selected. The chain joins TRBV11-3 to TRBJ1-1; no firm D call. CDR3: CASSLALSTSYTEAFF. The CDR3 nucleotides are TGTGCCAGCAGCTTAGCCCTTAGTACATCGTACACTGAAGCTTTCTTT.